The 3 T cell receptor beta chains given below trace back to one sample, sequenced in a study of T cell responses to AZD1222 COVID-19 vaccine. Clones were read by immunoSEQ multiplex PCR, and TCRdb kept only the in-frame ones, dropping some. This table has more than 150,000 clones, 80% to 90% appearing once. The input for sequencing was peripheral blood, taken on day 0 of MenACWY control vaccination. Receptor source: an adult in good health.

In its sample, this clone was seen once. V is TRBV29-1 and J is TRBJ2-3, with 9 bases matching TRBD2. This CDR3 is built from 13 residues. Germline V gene lookup returns CDR1 SQVTM and CDR2 ANQGSEA. With V trimmed by 6 bases and J by 2 bases, 3 bases remained unmatched. The CDR3 reads CSVPSGVTDTQYF. CDR3 bases: TGCAGCGTCCCTAGCGGGGTCACAGATACGCAGTATTTT.

J is TRBJ1-1 and V is TRBV12-3 or TRBV12-4, with D unclear. Trimming removed 3 bases at V and 3 bases at J, with 5 bases between. The CDR3 runs to 12 residues. CDR3 region: CASSLRDTEAFF. The CDR3 region has the DNA TGTGCCAGCAGTTTGCGGGACACTGAAGCTTTCTTT.

The chain recombines TRBV10-3 with TRBJ2-5, with TRBD2 identical over 8 bases. V trimming: 8 bases; J trimming: 5 bases; junction bases outside the gene matches: 7. The CDR3 consists of 13 residues. Per germline, CDR1 ENHRY and CDR2 SYGVKD. CDR3 DNA: TGTGCCATCGGAGGAGGCGGGGGGGAGACCCAGTACTTC. Translation gives CAIGGGGGETQYF.